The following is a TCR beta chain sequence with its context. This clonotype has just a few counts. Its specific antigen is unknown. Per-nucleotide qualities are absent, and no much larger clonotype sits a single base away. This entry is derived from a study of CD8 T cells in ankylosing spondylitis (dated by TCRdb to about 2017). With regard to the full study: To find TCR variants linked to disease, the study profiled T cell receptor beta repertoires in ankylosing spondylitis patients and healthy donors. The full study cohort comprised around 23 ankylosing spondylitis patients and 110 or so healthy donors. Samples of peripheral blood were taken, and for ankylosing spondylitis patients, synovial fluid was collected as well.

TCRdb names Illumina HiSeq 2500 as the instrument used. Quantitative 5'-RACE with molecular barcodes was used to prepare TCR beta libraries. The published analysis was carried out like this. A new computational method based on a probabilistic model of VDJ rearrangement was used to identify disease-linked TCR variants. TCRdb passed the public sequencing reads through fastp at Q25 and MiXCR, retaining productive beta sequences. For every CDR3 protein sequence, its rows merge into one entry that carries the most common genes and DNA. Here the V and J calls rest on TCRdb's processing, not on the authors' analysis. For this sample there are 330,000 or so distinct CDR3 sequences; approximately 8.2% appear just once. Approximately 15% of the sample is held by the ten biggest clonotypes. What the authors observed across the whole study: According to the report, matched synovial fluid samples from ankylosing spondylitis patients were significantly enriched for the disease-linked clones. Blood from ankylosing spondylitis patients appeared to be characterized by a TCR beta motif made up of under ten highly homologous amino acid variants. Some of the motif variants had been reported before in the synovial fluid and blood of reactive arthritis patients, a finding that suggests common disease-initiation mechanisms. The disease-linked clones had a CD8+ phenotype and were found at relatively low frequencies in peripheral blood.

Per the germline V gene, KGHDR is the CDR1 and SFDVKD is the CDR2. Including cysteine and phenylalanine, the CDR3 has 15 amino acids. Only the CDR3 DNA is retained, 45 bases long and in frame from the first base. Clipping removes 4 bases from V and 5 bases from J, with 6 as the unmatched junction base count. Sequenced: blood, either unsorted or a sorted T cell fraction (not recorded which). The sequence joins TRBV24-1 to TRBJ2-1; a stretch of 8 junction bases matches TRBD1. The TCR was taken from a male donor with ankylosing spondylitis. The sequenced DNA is TGTGCCACCAGTGAGGGACAGGTTTCCGACAATGAGCAGTTCTTC. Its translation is CATSEGQVSDNEQFF.